This T cell receptor beta chain was observed in a study of cytomegalovirus exposure and HLA in healthy donors. The study's findings and limits: Looking again later, the authors saw that most CMV-associated TCR beta chains seemed HLA-restricted. Sequence variants that were highly shared formed a cluster that was likely a sequencing artifact. A later analysis showed that HLA-associated TCR beta chains had undergone more clonal expansion than equally common others.

Germline V CDR1 and CDR2: LGHNA, YNFKEQ. There are 15 residues in the CDR3. Trimming took off 1 base at V and 3 bases at J, with 10 bases between the two ends. Healthy people donating bone marrow made up the donors. This clone was seen just once. Its antigen is undetermined. The study ran its PCR with 60 Vbeta and 13 Jbeta primers. Profiling relied on immunoSEQ multiplex PCR, and the TCRdb table lists in-frame clones only, not all of them. This table has 110,000 or so clones, about 81% appearing once. The source of this sequence is a man aged 25 to 45 in good health and CMV-seronegative. This sequence joins TRBV4-2 and TRBJ2-1; D ambiguous. Sequenced sample: PBMCs. CDR3 in amino acids: CASSQAQDIYNEQFF. In DNA, the CDR3 is TGTGCCAGCAGCCAAGCGCAGGATATCTACAATGAGCAGTTCTTC.